This TCR beta chain stems from a study of beta chain features in type 1 diabetes. Notes on the study in general: Shortening of TCRB CDR3s, moderate but significant, appeared in all four CD4+ subsets of Type 1 diabetes patients.

What was sequenced were expressed TCRB transcripts, since all of the isolated RNA had been reverse transcribed. An average roughly 3.5 million reads came from naive, central memory and regulatory T cell samples. Repertoires were generated with immunoSEQ multiplex PCR, while TCRdb's copy carries only in-frame clones and drops some. The sample yields a few hundred thousand clones, approximately 25% seen once. The CDR3 is made up of 12 amino acids. V dropped 6 bases and J dropped 4 bases, with 7 bases sitting between them. This clone was seen a handful of times. The antigen is undetermined. This clonotype was obtained from a woman aged 30 to 39 with type 1 diabetes. Sequencing used naive CD4+ T cells from blood. The chain combines TRBV23-1 with TRBJ1-5; D unclear. TRBV23-1 is an ORF; its function is uncertain. The CDR3 coding sequence is TGCGCCAGCAGCCAGAGGAATCAGCCCCAGCATTTT. It translates to CASSQRNQPQHF.